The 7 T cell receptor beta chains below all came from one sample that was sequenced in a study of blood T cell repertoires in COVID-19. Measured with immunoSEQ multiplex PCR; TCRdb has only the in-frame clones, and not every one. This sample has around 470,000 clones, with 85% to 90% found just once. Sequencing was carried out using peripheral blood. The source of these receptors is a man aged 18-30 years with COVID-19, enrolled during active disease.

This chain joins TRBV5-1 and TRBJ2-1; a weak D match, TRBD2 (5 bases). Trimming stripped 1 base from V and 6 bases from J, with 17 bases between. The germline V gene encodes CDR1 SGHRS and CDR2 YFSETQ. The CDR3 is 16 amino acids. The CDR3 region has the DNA TGCGCCAGCAGCTTGATCCCCCTAGCAGGTTCCAATGAGCAGTTCTTC. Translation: CASSLIPLAGSNEQFF.

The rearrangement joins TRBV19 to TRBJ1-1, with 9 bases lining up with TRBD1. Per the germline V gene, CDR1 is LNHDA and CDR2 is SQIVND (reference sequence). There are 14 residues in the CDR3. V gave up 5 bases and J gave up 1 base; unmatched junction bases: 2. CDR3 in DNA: TGTGCCAGTAGTGTGACAGGGGGGAACACTGAAGCTTTCTTT. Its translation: CASSVTGGNTEAFF.

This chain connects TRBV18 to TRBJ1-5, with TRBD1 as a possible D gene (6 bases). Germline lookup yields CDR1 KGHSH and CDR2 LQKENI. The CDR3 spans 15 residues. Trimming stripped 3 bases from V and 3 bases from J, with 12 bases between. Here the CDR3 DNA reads TGTGCCAGCTCACCTGACAGGAAGGTCAATCAGCCCCAGCATTTT. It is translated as CASSPDRKVNQPQHF.

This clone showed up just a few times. CDR3 in DNA: TGTGCCAGCAGCGTAAGCACAGATACGCAGTATTTT. It codes for CASSVSTDTQYF. V and J are TRBV14 and TRBJ2-3; D is uncertain. Germline values: CDR1 SGHDN, CDR2 FVKESK. The CDR3 totals 12 residues. V was shortened by 5 bases and J by 0 bases, with 3 bases between the two germline ends.

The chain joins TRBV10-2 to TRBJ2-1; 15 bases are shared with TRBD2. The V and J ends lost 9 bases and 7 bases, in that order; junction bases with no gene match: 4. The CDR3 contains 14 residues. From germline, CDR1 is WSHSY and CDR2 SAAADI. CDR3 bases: TGCGCCAGTTCCGGGACTAGCGGGAGGAATGAGCAGTTCTTC. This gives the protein CASSGTSGRNEQFF.

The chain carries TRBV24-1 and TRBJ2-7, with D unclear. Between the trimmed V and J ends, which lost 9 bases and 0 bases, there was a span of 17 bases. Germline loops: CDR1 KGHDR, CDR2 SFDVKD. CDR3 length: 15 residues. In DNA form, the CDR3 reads TGTGCCACCTGGCCCGAACCCTCCAACTCCTACGAGCAGTACTTC. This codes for CATWPEPSNSYEQYF.

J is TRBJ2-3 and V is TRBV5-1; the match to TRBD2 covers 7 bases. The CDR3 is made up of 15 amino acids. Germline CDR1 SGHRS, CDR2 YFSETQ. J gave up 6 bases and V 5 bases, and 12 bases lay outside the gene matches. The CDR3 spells CASSTGGQEYDTQYF. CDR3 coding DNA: TGCGCCAGCAGTACGGGGGGTCAAGAATACGATACGCAGTATTTT.